A selection of T cell receptor beta chains follows, all from one sample in a study of T cells expressing NK-cell markers. TCRdb reprocessed the 5' RACE reads, with one entry per CDR3 protein and no DNA. Its listing shows 250,000 to 300,000 distinct CDR3 sequences. Sample: blood T cells: a sorted CD56 or NKG2C T cell subset, CD4+ or CD8+ T cells, or bulk PBMC T cells (not recorded which). These receptors were taken from a man between 18 and 29 years old in good health. The CDR3 runs from the conserved cysteine through the conserved F or W.

v_call	j_call	cdr3_aa
TRBV7-2	TRBJ2-7	CASSLVAGEGYEQYF
TRBV6-2/TRBV6-3	TRBJ2-1	CASSQVGVEQFF
TRBV5-1	TRBJ1-4	CASSLSQVDEKLFF
TRBV12-3/TRBV12-4	TRBJ1-4	CASSGNRATNEKLFF
TRBV12-3/TRBV12-4	TRBJ2-7	CASSSRLAGHTPYEQYF
TRBV5-1	TRBJ2-2	CASSSNPGTTTGELFF
TRBV20-1	TRBJ2-5	CSAPNLFGGRARETQYF
TRBV20-1	TRBJ2-3	CSARTGTSRADTQYF
TRBV7-9	TRBJ1-5	CASSLADQPQHF
TRBV20-1	TRBJ2-5	CSLFSGQETQYF
TRBV5-1	TRBJ2-3	CASSLASPGRGTDTQYF
TRBV20-1	TRBJ2-7	CSASPVGTAFYEQYF
TRBV6-1	TRBJ2-1	CASRLTGGGASYNEQFF
TRBV12-3/TRBV12-4	TRBJ2-2	CASSLILAGAGELFF
TRBV12-3/TRBV12-4	TRBJ2-1	CASSGTSKPEQFF
TRBV14	TRBJ2-1	CASSQRTTTYNEQFF
TRBV15	TRBJ2-4	CATSRADPTANIQYF